This paragraph reports one TCR beta chain. Its cognate antigen has yet to be identified. Qualities for individual bases were not recorded, and no much larger clone is one base off. TCRbeta CDR3 regions were amplified from genomic DNA by means of the immunoSEQ Assay, a bias-controlled multiplex PCR. As for the original processing: The number of nucleated cells in each sample was estimated by amplification of reference gene primers within the assay. To quantify the absolute abundance of each unique TCRbeta CDR3 rearrangement, sequence reads were collapsed and filtered. For each sample, productive Simpson clonality was calculated as the square root of Simpson's diversity index across productive rearrangements. The table comes from immuneACCESS by way of TCRdb, which keeps in-frame sequences with V and J called. Part of the clones is missing from these tables; in studies checked, under half for an unresolved V gene and the rest for unknown reasons. V and J calls plus clone size are reproduced from that table; the DNA served to infer D and trimming. The sample has about 220,000 clones on record, around 87% of them singletons. The biggest ten clones account for approximately 3% of the sample.

This record comes from a study of blood T cell repertoires in COVID-19 (TCRdb year 2020). Describing the broader study: The collaborator samples originated in the United States, Italy and Spain and spanned the acute and convalescent phases of COVID-19. The repertoires were released in a freely available public database meant as a resource for research on the immune response to SARS-CoV-2. Where available, HLA class I and class II types were obtained from metadata supplied by the sample provider rather than from assay-based typing. Sample metadata almost always included a de-identified subject ID, COVID-19 status, age in years and sex. The material from the prospective study consisted of cDNA or gDNA derived from T cells, B-cell-depleted T cells, or PBMCs. The samples were drawn from the first 160 participants of the ongoing ImmuneRACE study and from 1,200 or so subjects provided by 6 global collaborators. Subjects who had been exposed to COVID-19, were actively infected with it, or had recovered from it provided the deeply sampled blood TCRbeta repertoires that made up the dataset.

The paper as a whole reports these results and caveats: How much clinical and demographic metadata was included differed by source and by participant, and the metadata was provided uncurated.

Another Seattle source contributed samples from volunteer blood donors who had recovered from COVID-19. Whole blood was collected in K2EDTA tubes by collaborating institutions according to the institutions' own protocols. For TCRbeta analysis, collaborators shipped samples in one of three forms: frozen whole blood, isolated PBMCs, or DNA extracted from either of those sample types. The junction shows trimming of 5 bases on V and 1 base on J, plus 5 bases between the germline ends. Inclusive of the bounding cysteine and phenylalanine, the CDR3 is 11 residues long. Just the 33-base CDR3 DNA is kept, in frame starting at base 1. The germline V gene (reference sequence) sets CDR1 to DFQATT and CDR2 to SNEGSKA.

Sequenced material: peripheral blood. The sequence links TRBV20-1 to TRBJ1-1; the D gene remains uncertain. The TCR was taken from a woman aged 30 to 39 who had recovered from COVID-19. Read as DNA, the sequence is TGCAGTGCTGTAAAGAACACTGAAGCTTTCTTT. Translated, it gives CSAVKNTEAFF.